This T cell receptor beta chain stems from a study of cytomegalovirus exposure and HLA in healthy donors. Primers included in the PCR were 60 Vbeta and 13 Jbeta primers. Clones were sequenced by immunoSEQ multiplex PCR, and TCRdb holds only the in-frame ones, with some missing. The sample carries over 85,000 clones, approximately 80% recorded once. This clone was seen once. Its antigen is still unknown. Germline V gene lookup returns CDR1 KGHSH and CDR2 LQKENI. There are 14 residues in the CDR3. Trimming cost V 0 bases and J 2 bases, with 7 bases left between them. Study-wide points: Presence/absence analysis assumed near-uniform sequencing depth across donors. Most of the TCR beta V segments (in an earlier analysis) were productive either about 90% or about 30% of the time.

The V and J genes are TRBV18 and TRBJ2-5, with D unresolved. Sequences were obtained from PBMCs. This sequence originates from a male donor in good health and CMV-seropositive. In nucleotides, the CDR3 is TGTGCCAGCTCACCACCGGGCAGACAAGAGACCCAGTACTTC. It is translated as CASSPPGRQETQYF.